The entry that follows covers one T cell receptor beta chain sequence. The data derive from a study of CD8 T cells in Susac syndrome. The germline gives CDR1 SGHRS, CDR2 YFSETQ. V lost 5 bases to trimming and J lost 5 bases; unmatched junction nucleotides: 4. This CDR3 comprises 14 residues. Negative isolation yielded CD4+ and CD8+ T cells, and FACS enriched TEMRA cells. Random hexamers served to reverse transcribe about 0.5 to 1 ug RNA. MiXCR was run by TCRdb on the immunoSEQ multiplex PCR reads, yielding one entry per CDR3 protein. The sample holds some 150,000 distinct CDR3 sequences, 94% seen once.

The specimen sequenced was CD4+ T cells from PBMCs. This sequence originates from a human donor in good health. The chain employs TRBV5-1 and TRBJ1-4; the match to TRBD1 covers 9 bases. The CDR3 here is CASRRGTGNEKLFF. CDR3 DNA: TGCGCCAGCAGGAGGGGGACAGGGAATGAAAAACTGTTTTTT.